The 20 T cell receptor beta chains given below trace back to one sample, sequenced in a study of shared clonotypes between healthy human individuals. Data came from immunoSEQ multiplex PCR; TCRdb stores just in-frame clones and leaves some out. The sample includes about 2,200,000 clones, around 93% of them seen just once. Terminally differentiated effector memory CD45RA+ cells were left out of the naive CD8 fraction, which was CD45RO-negative and positively selected for CCR7. Material for sequencing was naive CD8+ T cells from PBMCs. The receptor source for this set is a man aged 18 to 29 in good health. Some clones in this sample may be carry-over from other donors' samples.

V gene TRBV28 combines with J gene TRBJ1-2, with 7 bases aligning to TRBD1. Germline CDR1 is MDHEN and CDR2 is SYDVKM. This CDR3 has 14 amino acids. The junction had 9 bases not matched to a gene; V was cut back by 3 bases and J by 8 bases. The CDR3 nucleotides read TGTGCCAGCAGTTTCCGGAGGGGGCGCAAGGGCTACACCTTC. Amino acid sequence: CASSFRRGRKGYTF.

Turning to this clone: The sample has other DNA sequences that encode this CDR3 too. The chain joins TRBV28 to TRBJ1-1; D is possibly TRBD1 (6 bases). Germline CDR1 and CDR2: MDHEN and SYDVKM. This CDR3 has 15 amino acids. The V end was cut by 5 bases, the J end by 0 bases, with 13 bases between. The CDR3 DNA sequence: TGTGCCAGCAGTCCCACAGGGAACATGAACACTGAAGCTTTCTTT. Residues: CASSPTGNMNTEAFF.

Worth noting for this clone: Additional DNA sequences in this sample encode the identical CDR3. V usage is TRBV5-1 and J usage is TRBJ2-7; 8 bases align to TRBD2. V trimming: 0 bases; J trimming: 4 bases; junction bases outside the gene matches: 3. The length of the CDR3 is 14 residues. From germline, CDR1 is SGHRS and CDR2 YFSETQ. The CDR3 region is CASSLAGGGYEQYF. The CDR3 nucleotides read TGCGCCAGCAGCTTGGCCGGCGGGGGGTACGAGCAGTACTTC.

This sequence joins TRBV18 and TRBJ2-2, with 8 bases that match TRBD2. V gave up 4 bases and J gave up 4 bases; unmatched junction bases: 5. CDR1 KGHSH and CDR2 LQKENI come from the germline V gene. CDR3 length equals 15 residues. CDR3 amino acids: CASSQLAESTGELFF. The DNA for the CDR3 is TGTGCCAGCTCACAACTAGCGGAGAGCACCGGGGAGCTGTTTTTT.

The genes are TRBV5-4 and TRBJ1-4, with a possible D match to TRBD1 (6 bases). CDR3 length: 15 amino acids. V lost 4 bases, J lost 7 bases, and 17 bases lay in between. The V gene's germline CDR1 is SGHNT and CDR2 YYREEE (reference sequence). The CDR3: CASSTREGGGEKLFF. For the CDR3, the DNA is TGTGCCAGCAGCACCAGGGAGGGGGGTGGTGAAAAACTGTTTTTT.

V is TRBV7-9 and J is TRBJ1-2; D perhaps matches TRBD1 (6 bases). CDR1 is SEHNR, CDR2 FQNEAQ, per germline (reference sequence). CDR3 size: 13 residues. V gave up 4 bases and J gave up 5 bases, with 11 bases separating them. This CDR3 reads CASSYGTPYGYTF. The CDR3 coding sequence is TGTGCCAGCAGCTACGGGACACCTTATGGCTACACCTTC. Combining the CDR3 with reference TRBV7-9 and TRBJ1-2 gives the whole variable domain DTGVSQNPRHKITKRGQNVTFRCDPISEHNRLYWYRQTLGQGPEFLTYFQNEAQLEKSRLLSDRFSAERPKGSFSTLEIQRTEQGDSAMYLCASSYGTPYGYTFGSGTRLTVV.

This chain connects TRBV2 to TRBJ1-5; D not certain. V was shortened by 1 base and J by 2 bases, with 15 bases between the two germline ends. The CDR3 sequence is 17 residues long. CDR1 is SNHLY, CDR2 FYNNEI, per germline. CDR3 residues: CASSEVVALLGNQPQHF. Here the CDR3 DNA reads TGTGCCAGCAGTGAAGTGGTAGCGCTCCTGGGCAATCAGCCCCAGCATTTT. Full variable domain (remainder filled in from reference TRBV2 and TRBJ1-5): EPEVTQTPSHQVTQMGQEVILRCVPISNHLYFYWYRQILGQKVEFLVSFYNNEISEKSEIFDDQFSVERPDGSNFTLKIRSTKLEDSAMYFCASSEVVALLGNQPQHFGDGTRLSIL.

The CDR3 DNA is TGTGCCAGCAGCTTGGTTGGGAACCCAGAGACCCAGTACTTC. Its translation is CASSLVGNPETQYF. The chain links TRBV5-6 to TRBJ2-5, with D uncertain. This CDR3 region has 14 residues. Per germline, CDR1 SGHDT and CDR2 YYEEEE. Trimming pared 0 bases from V and 4 bases from J, leaving 10 bases between.

This chain links TRBV7-9 with TRBJ1-1; D unclear. This CDR3 comprises 13 residues. Germline V gene sequence: CDR1 SEHNR, CDR2 FQNEAQ (reference sequence). Trimming removed 5 bases from V and 2 bases from J, with 9 bases in between. DNA of the CDR3: TGTGCCAGCAGCCACCACGGAAACACTGAAGCTTTCTTT. Its translation: CASSHHGNTEAFF.

The chain has TRBV7-3 and TRBJ2-3; 10 bases map to TRBD2. The V and J ends lost 4 bases and 2 bases, in that order; junction bases with no gene match: 3. The CDR3 runs to 15 residues. Germline V gene data show CDR1 as SGHTA and CDR2 as FQGTGA. The CDR3 spells CASSSGTSDTDTQYF. The CDR3 coding sequence is TGTGCCAGCAGCTCGGGGACTAGCGACACAGATACGCAGTATTTT.

The V gene is TRBV27, the J gene TRBJ2-7; perhaps TRBD1 as D (7 bases). Germline V CDR1 and CDR2: MNHEY, SMNVEV (reference sequence). Trimming cost V 2 bases and J 5 bases, with 19 bases left between them. There are 16 residues in the CDR3. The CDR3 sequence: CASSLNGAGQMDEQYF. CDR3 nucleotide sequence: TGTGCCAGCAGTTTAAACGGGGCGGGACAGATGGACGAGCAGTACTTC.

This chain uses TRBV7-6 with TRBJ2-3; D is unclear. The CDR3 consists of 15 residues. V was cut by 4 bases and J by 1 base, with 12 bases left in between. Germline V gives CDR1 SGHVS, CDR2 FNYEAQ. CDR3: CASSSNEDGTDTQYF. In nucleotides, the CDR3 is TGTGCCAGCAGCTCCAACGAAGACGGCACAGATACGCAGTATTTT.

The V call is TRBV28, the J call TRBJ2-3; weak D call: TRBD2 (5 bases). The CDR3 covers 12 residues. CDR1 and CDR2 from the germline V gene are MDHEN and SYDVKM. Trimming stripped 3 bases from V and 6 bases from J, with 7 bases between. The CDR3 DNA is TGTGCCAGCAGTTTCACGGGGGATACGCAGTATTTT. Encoded protein: CASSFTGDTQYF.

The chain couples TRBV19 to TRBJ1-5; D not resolved. Germline CDR1 LNHDA, CDR2 SQIVND (reference sequence). The CDR3 runs 13 residues. The V end was cut by 1 base, the J end by 7 bases, with 8 bases between. The DNA of the CDR3 is TGTGCCAGTAGTATAGGGTATTCGCAGCCCCAGCATTTT. It is translated as CASSIGYSQPQHF.

CDR3 in amino acids: CASSPSYPGRDNEQFF. In nucleotides, the CDR3 is TGTGCCAGCAGCCCCTCATATCCAGGACGCGACAATGAGCAGTTCTTC. The chain joins TRBV9 to TRBJ2-1, with no clear D. The CDR3 has 16 residues. Germline V CDR1 and CDR2: SGDLS, YYNGEE. V lost 4 bases, J lost 5 bases, and 19 bases lay in between.

The chain employs TRBV5-5 and TRBJ1-1; D possibly corresponds to TRBD1 (5 bases). The CDR3 has 14 amino acids. V lost 1 base to trimming and J lost 4 bases, with 11 bases between them. Germline assignment: CDR1 SGHKS and CDR2 YYEKEE (reference sequence). In DNA, the CDR3 is TGTGCCAGCAGCTTGCAGGCGGGGGGCACTGAAGCTTTCTTT. The encoded protein is CASSLQAGGTEAFF.

The chain has TRBV25-1 and TRBJ2-5, with 10 bases lining up with TRBD1. Germline trimming cut 5 bases from V and 5 bases from J; bases unmatched to any gene: 8. The germline CDR1 and CDR2 sequences are MGHDK and SYGVNS. CDR3 size: 15 residues. Here the CDR3 reads CASSPWTGGTETQYF. The CDR3 DNA reads as TGTGCCAGCAGTCCCTGGACAGGGGGAACGGAGACCCAGTACTTC.

The chain employs TRBV9 and TRBJ2-1; D is unresolved. The CDR3 length is 12 residues. CDR1 is SGDLS and CDR2 is YYNGEE in the germline V gene. Trimming pared 4 bases from V and 6 bases from J, leaving 8 bases between. CDR3 loop: CASSPLANEQFF. Here the CDR3 DNA reads TGTGCCAGCAGCCCTCTGGCCAATGAGCAGTTCTTC.

The genes are TRBV7-3 and TRBJ2-7; weak D call: TRBD1 (6 bases). Trimming cost V 1 base and J 5 bases, with 9 bases left between them. The length of the CDR3 is 13 residues. CDR1 is SGHTA and CDR2 is FQGTGA in the germline V gene. The CDR3 here is CASSLNRVHEQYF. The DNA of the CDR3 is TGTGCCAGCAGCTTAAACAGGGTACACGAGCAGTACTTC.

This chain links TRBV9 with TRBJ2-5, with D possibly being TRBD1 or TRBD2 (5 bases each). The CDR3 covers 15 residues. Germline assignment: CDR1 SGDLS and CDR2 YYNGEE. With 3 bases removed from V and 2 bases from J, the gap between germline ends came to 14 bases. CDR3 sequence reads: CASSGRDRAQETQYF. The DNA for the CDR3 is TGTGCCAGCAGCGGCCGGGACCGAGCACAAGAGACCCAGTACTTC.